The clone carrying this TCR beta chain was observed a handful of times. These data are taken from a study of blood T cell repertoires in COVID-19. Study in general: From the United States, Italy and Spain came samples of acute and convalescent COVID-19.

The germline gives CDR1 ENHRY, CDR2 SYGVKD. The CDR3 loop spans 14 amino acids. V was trimmed by 5 bases and J by 3 bases, leaving 13 bases between them. Profiling relied on immunoSEQ multiplex PCR, and the TCRdb table lists in-frame clones only, not all of them. The repertoire holds about 110,000 clones, with around 66% as singletons. This TCR derives from a man older than 75 with acute or convalescent COVID-19. The chain carries TRBV10-3 and TRBJ1-2, with D perhaps TRBD1 (6 bases). Sequenced material: peripheral blood. CDR3 nucleotide sequence: TGTGCCATCAGTCAACAGGGAGCTGACTATGGCTACACCTTC. The encoded protein is CAISQQGADYGYTF.